This entry is about one T cell receptor beta chain. Its binding antigen is unknown. Base qualities are not recorded, but no much larger clone differs from it by a single base. The sample is drawn from a study of blood T cell repertoires in COVID-19 (dated by TCRdb to about 2020). Regarding the research as a whole: Collaborator samples came from the United States, Italy and Spain and covered acute and convalescent phases of COVID-19. The material from the prospective study consisted of cDNA or gDNA derived from T cells, B-cell-depleted T cells, or PBMCs. The dataset comprised deeply sampled blood TCRbeta repertoires from subjects exposed to, actively infected with, or recovered from COVID-19. A freely available public database, intended as a resource for researchers studying the immune response to SARS-CoV-2, is where the repertoires were released. The samples were drawn from two sources: the first 160 participants of the ongoing ImmuneRACE study, and 1,200 or so subjects contributed by 6 global collaborators. Sample metadata almost always included a de-identified subject ID, COVID-19 status, age in years and sex. Where available, HLA class I and class II types were obtained from metadata supplied by the sample provider rather than from assay-based typing. The paper as a whole reports these results and caveats: The amount of clinical and demographic metadata varied by source and participant and was provided uncurated.

TCRbeta CDR3 regions were amplified from genomic DNA using the immunoSEQ Assay, a bias-controlled multiplex PCR. The authors processed their data as follows. Nucleated cell counts per sample were estimated from amplification of reference gene primers within the assay. To quantify the absolute abundance of each unique TCRbeta CDR3 rearrangement, sequence reads were collapsed and filtered. For each sample, productive Simpson clonality was calculated as the square root of Simpson's diversity index over productive rearrangements. The source is immuneACCESS, and TCRdb retained only in-frame sequences with V and J called. Part of the clones is not carried over; for the studies checked, unresolved V genes explain less than half of this, and the remainder is unexplained. The DNA gave D and trimming, while V, J and clone size come from that table. The sample table records under 350,000 clones; 85% to 90% of these occur just once. The ten top clones hold 1.5% to 2% of the sample.

One collaborating source in Seattle enrolled patients during active infection and followed them longitudinally through the course of disease. Each collaborating institution followed its own protocols to collect whole blood in K2EDTA tubes. For TCRbeta analysis, collaborators shipped samples as frozen whole blood, isolated PBMCs, or DNA extracted from either of those sample types. From cysteine to phenylalanine, the CDR3 is 13 amino acids long. CDR3 DNA only is kept here, 39 bases in frame from base 1. V was cut back by 3 bases and J by 4 bases, leaving a gap of 10 bases between them. Per the germline V gene (reference sequence), SGHNT is the CDR1 and YYREEE is the CDR2.

The sequencing sample was made of peripheral blood. Recombination connected TRBV5-4 to TRBJ1-2; the best D guess is TRBD1, with 6 bases matching. This receptor was taken from a woman aged 25 to 45 with COVID-19, enrolled during active disease. The sequenced DNA: TGTGCCAGCAGCTCCGGACAGAGCTATGGCTACACCTTC. It is translated as CASSSGQSYGYTF.